This T cell receptor (beta chain) is from a study of T cell changes during pregnancy in multiple sclerosis. Here immunoSEQ multiplex PCR was the method, and the copy in TCRdb shows in-frame clones only, minus some. This sample carries fewer than 100,000 clones, about 93% of them seen once, and the ten largest clones take 2.5% to 3%. Per the germline V gene, CDR1 is MRHNA and CDR2 is SNTAGT. The CDR3 covers 14 residues. The V gene lost 8 bases and the J gene lost 7 bases, with 19 bases spanning the gap. The gene calls are TRBV6-4 and TRBJ2-3, with D possibly TRBD2 on 6 matching bases. The receptor was derived from a female donor in good health, enrolled as a control in a pregnancy study. The source was peripheral blood, collected after pregnancy. CDR3 bases: TGTGCCAGCGCCCCGGGAGTGACCGGTAATACGCAGTATTTT. Protein sequence: CASAPGVTGNTQYF.